This TCR beta chain originates from a study of blood T cell repertoires in COVID-19. Using immunoSEQ multiplex PCR, the repertoire was profiled, and TCRdb retains in-frame clones only, with some absent. This sample has approximately 200,000 clones, with 82% found just once. The study recruited people aged about 18 to 90 years across 20 to 30 US areas. Each participant's cohort was designated according to participant-reported clinical history. Germline CDR1 SGHKS, CDR2 YYEKEE (reference sequence). Trimming cost V 4 bases and J 8 bases; bases outside gene matches: 5. The CDR3 is made up of 13 amino acids.

Sample: PBMCs or T cells enriched from blood (not recorded which). The receptor was derived from a man aged 40-50 years who had recovered from COVID-19. This chain joins TRBV5-5 and TRBJ1-4; 7 bases map to TRBD1. The CDR3: CASSVGTEEKLFF. As DNA, the CDR3 is TGTGCCAGCAGCGTGGGGACAGAAGAAAAACTGTTTTTT. The full variable domain, completed using reference TRBV5-5 and TRBJ1-4, is DAGVTQSPTHLIKTRGQQVTLRCSPISGHKSVSWYQQVLGQGPQFIFQYYEKEERGRGNFPDRFSARQFPNYSSELNVNALLLGDSALYLCASSVGTEEKLFFGSGTQLSVL.